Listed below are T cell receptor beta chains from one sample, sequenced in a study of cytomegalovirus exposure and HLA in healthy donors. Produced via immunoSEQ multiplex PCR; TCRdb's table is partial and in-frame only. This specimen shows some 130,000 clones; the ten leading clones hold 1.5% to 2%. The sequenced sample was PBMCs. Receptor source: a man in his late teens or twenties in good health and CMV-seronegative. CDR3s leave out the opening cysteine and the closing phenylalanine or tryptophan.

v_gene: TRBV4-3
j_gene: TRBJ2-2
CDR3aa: ASSSDRGIYTGELF

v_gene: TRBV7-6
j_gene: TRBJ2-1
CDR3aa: ASSLSLTGSNAEQF

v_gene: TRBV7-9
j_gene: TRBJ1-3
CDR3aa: ASSLQVDSGNTIY

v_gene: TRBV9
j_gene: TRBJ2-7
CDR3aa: ASASDYEQY

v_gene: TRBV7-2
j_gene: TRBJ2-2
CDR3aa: ASSLRTGGELF

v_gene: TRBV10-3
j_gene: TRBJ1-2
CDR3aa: AITGQENYGYT

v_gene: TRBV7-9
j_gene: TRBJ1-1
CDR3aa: ASSFTQGFTEAF

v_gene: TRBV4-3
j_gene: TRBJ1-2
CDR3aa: ASSLAKSYGYT

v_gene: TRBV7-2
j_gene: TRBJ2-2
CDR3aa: ATSAGELF

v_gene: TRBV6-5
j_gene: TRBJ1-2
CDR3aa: ASSELGQPYGYT

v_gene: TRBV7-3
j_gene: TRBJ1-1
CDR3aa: ASSSDGGKMNTEAF

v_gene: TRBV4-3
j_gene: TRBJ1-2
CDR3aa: ASSQYSPEVRGYT